This T cell receptor beta chain was identified during a study of post-analysis software for immune sequencing data. The wider study: Included among the disease courses, which were recorded for the cohort, were relapsing-remitting, secondary progressive and progressive-relapsing multiple sclerosis.

In the case of this clonotype: Its antigen remains unknown.

TCR beta libraries were prepared from cDNA with unique molecular identifiers. From roughly 1 to 10 million T cells, roughly 0.5 million cDNA molecules were obtained. In TCRdb, the PCR reads were re-called with MiXCR into one record per CDR3 protein. The table has around 260,000 distinct CDR3 sequences, 35% to 45% seen once; the top ten hold around 4.7%. CDR3 length: 13 amino acids. From germline, CDR1 is LGHDT and CDR2 YNNKEL (reference sequence). Trimming shortened V by 4 bases and J by 7 bases, and 10 bases separated the two germline ends. Overall study results and limits: Relative to controls, patients with multiple sclerosis showed significantly lower normalized Chao1 diversity. Several TRBV segments were more frequent in patients than controls; TRBV5-6, TRBV5-1 and TRBV20-1 belonged to this group. F measure showed strong co-clustering of same-batch samples.

Sample: blood. This TCR came from a girl aged 5 to 17 with multiple sclerosis. The chain joins TRBV3-1 to TRBJ1-4; D unclear. CDR3 sequence: CASSLRTAEKLFF. The CDR3 DNA sequence: TGTGCCAGCAGCCTTCGGACCGCTGAAAAACTGTTTTTT.